The 22 T cell receptor beta chains below come from one sample, sequenced in a study of blood T cells in healthy people across ages. A second PCR of 7 to 11 cycles used a sample-barcoded 5' primer and a J-beta primer mix. TCRdb re-derived calls from the 5' RACE reads in MiXCR, one entry per CDR3 protein. Among approximately 830,000 distinct CDR3 sequences listed, approximately 67% were seen once. The sequencing sample was made of blood. Receptors were obtained from a young man in good health.

This chain connects TRBV25-1 to TRBJ1-5, with D unresolved. The V gene's germline CDR1 is MGHDK and CDR2 SYGVNS. CDR3 length: 14 residues. Trimming took 6 bases from V and 0 from J, leaving 9 bases between them. This chain's CDR3 is CASSYGSSNQPQHF. The CDR3 nucleotides read TGTGCCAGCAGCTACGGATCTAGCAATCAGCCCCAGCATTTT.

V and J are TRBV5-1 and TRBJ2-3, with 8 bases aligning to TRBD2. V lost 4 bases, J lost 4 bases, and 5 bases stayed unmatched. The CDR3 sequence is 14 residues long. Germline CDR1 SGHRS, CDR2 YFSETQ. CDR3 region: CASSRTSPADTQYF. In nucleotides, the CDR3 is TGCGCCAGCAGCAGGACTAGCCCAGCAGATACGCAGTATTTT.

This clonotype has just a few counts. The V call is TRBV25-1, the J call TRBJ2-4; 8 bases are shared with TRBD1. The ends lost 1 base at V and 3 bases at J; junction bases unmatched: 8. CDR1 and CDR2 (germline): MGHDK, SYGVNS. This CDR3 contains 17 residues. The CDR3 DNA follows: TGTGCCAGCAGTGAATCCGCCAGGGGGCTCGGCAAAAACATTCAGTACTTC. Translating it yields CASSESARGLGKNIQYF.

This clonotype was seen only a few times. The chain couples TRBV7-2 to TRBJ1-2; D possibly corresponds to TRBD1 (5 bases). The length of the CDR3 is 15 residues. Trimming cost V 5 bases and J 1 base, with 14 bases left between them. Germline-derived CDR1 and CDR2 are SGHTA and FQGNSA. The CDR3 is CASSRDGDLNYGYTF. The DNA for the CDR3 is TGTGCCAGCAGCAGGGACGGCGATCTTAACTATGGCTACACCTTC.

This clonotype was seen a few times. The CDR3 DNA reads as TGTGCCAGCAGCCCCAATTATGGACGGGGCGTCTATGGCTACACCTTC. Its protein product is CASSPNYGRGVYGYTF. V gene TRBV11-2 combines with J gene TRBJ1-2; tentative D call: TRBD1 (5 bases). V was clipped by 5 bases and J by 4 bases, with 20 bases between them. The CDR3 consists of 16 residues. Germline CDR1 SGHAT, CDR2 FQNNGV.

The gene calls are TRBV6-2 or TRBV6-3 and TRBJ2-4; the D is unclear. The CDR3 spans 19 residues. Germline CDR1 and CDR2: MNHEY and SVGEGT. With 2 bases removed from V and 0 bases from J, the gap between germline ends came to 20 bases. The CDR3 is CASSYVAGGPPLAKNIQYF. The DNA for the CDR3 is TGTGCCAGCAGTTACGTGGCAGGCGGACCCCCTCTAGCCAAAAACATTCAGTACTTC.

The J gene is TRBJ2-3, the V gene TRBV27, with 9 bases that match TRBD2. Germline V gene sequence: CDR1 MNHEY, CDR2 SMNVEV (reference sequence). The CDR3 has 14 residues. V lost 7 bases to trimming and J lost 6 bases; unmatched junction nucleotides: 8. The CDR3 DNA reads TGTGCCAGCAAGCGAGCGGGGGGCAGGGATACGCAGTATTTT. Amino acid sequence: CASKRAGGRDTQYF.

The rearrangement joins TRBV7-3 to TRBJ2-1; D unclear. V was trimmed by 4 bases and J by 6 bases, leaving 10 bases between them. The V gene's germline CDR1 is SGHTA and CDR2 FQGTGA. The CDR3 totals 13 residues. CDR3 sequence: CASSYLGPNEQFF. The CDR3 nucleotides read TGTGCCAGCAGCTACTTAGGCCCCAATGAGCAGTTCTTC.

The chain uses TRBV4-1 and TRBJ2-7, with unresolved D. Trimming cost V 0 bases and J 4 bases, with 7 bases left between them. Germline values: CDR1 MGHRA, CDR2 YSYEKL. CDR3 size: 13 residues. CDR3 region: CASSQEERYEQYF. DNA for the CDR3: TGCGCCAGCAGCCAAGAGGAGAGATACGAGCAGTACTTC.

This clonotype was observed once. This rearrangement joins TRBV3-1 to TRBJ2-4; D is perhaps TRBD1 (5 bases). Near its end, the DNA agrees better with TRBJ2-7, so the J call may be wrong. Germline V lookup: CDR1 LGHDT, CDR2 YNNKEL (reference sequence). This CDR3 spans 14 amino acids. The CDR3 sequence: CASSQSDSRNEQYF. The DNA for the CDR3 is TGTGCCAGCAGCCAATCCGACAGTAGAAACGAGCAGTACTTC.

The chain links TRBV6-5 to TRBJ2-7; D unresolved. V lost 10 bases to trimming and J lost 0 bases, with 10 bases between them. CDR1 is MNHEY, CDR2 SVGAGI, per germline. CDR3 length equals 12 residues. CDR3 nucleotides: TGTGCCATACAGTCGAGCTCCTACGAGCAGTACTTC. It yields the protein CAIQSSSYEQYF.

This chain joins TRBV9 and TRBJ2-1; 8 bases line up with TRBD2. This CDR3 comprises 16 residues. Trimming cost V 3 bases and J 3 bases; bases outside gene matches: 8. Looked up from germline, CDR1 is SGDLS and CDR2 is YYNGEE. The CDR3 here is CASSARLAGGYNEQFF. The CDR3 region has the DNA TGTGCCAGCAGCGCCCGACTGGCGGGGGGCTACAATGAGCAGTTCTTC.

This clonotype was seen a few times. The V gene is TRBV11-3, the J gene TRBJ2-3, with 7 bases lining up with TRBD1. This CDR3 has 15 amino acids. V was clipped by 2 bases and J by 4 bases; unmatched bases: 6. Germline V lookup: CDR1 SGHNT, CDR2 YENEEA. The CDR3 reads CASSLFSTGPDTQYF. In DNA, the CDR3 is TGTGCCAGCAGCTTATTCTCGACAGGGCCAGATACGCAGTATTTT.

The chain uses TRBV29-1 and TRBJ1-2, with no clear D. V was cut by 4 bases and J by 2 bases, with 11 bases left in between. The CDR3 has 13 residues. Looked up from germline, CDR1 is SQVTM and CDR2 is ANQGSEA. Here the CDR3 reads CSVGSGRNYGYTF. The CDR3 DNA reads as TGCAGCGTTGGATCGGGCCGGAACTATGGCTACACCTTC.

The gene calls are TRBV28 and TRBJ1-6; TRBD1 matches at 9 bases. V lost 5 bases to trimming and J lost 7 bases; unmatched junction nucleotides: 9. The CDR3 spans 16 residues. Germline loops: CDR1 MDHEN, CDR2 SYDVKM. The CDR3 bases are TGTGCCAGCAGTCCATCCGACGGGACAGGGAATTCACCCCTCCACTTT. Translation gives CASSPSDGTGNSPLHF.

The chain joins TRBV5-1 to TRBJ2-5; D perhaps matches TRBD1 (6 bases). The CDR3 has 15 amino acids. CDR1 and CDR2 from the germline V gene are SGHRS and YFSETQ. V dropped 0 bases and J dropped 1 base, with 10 bases sitting between them. The CDR3 coding sequence is TGCGCCAGCAGCTTGGACGGGACACTCCAAGAGACCCAGTACTTC. Translated: CASSLDGTLQETQYF. The variable domain in full, with the rest retrieved from reference TRBV5-1 and TRBJ2-5, is KAGVTQTPRYLIKTRGQQVTLSCSPISGHRSVSWYQQTPGQGLQFLFEYFSETQRNKGNFPGRFSGRQFSNSRSEMNVSTLELGDSALYLCASSLDGTLQETQYFGPGTRLLVL.

The V call is TRBV2, the J call TRBJ2-6, with D unresolved. Germline V gives CDR1 SNHLY, CDR2 FYNNEI. V was cut by 6 bases and J by 1 base, with 10 bases left in between. This CDR3 is built from 15 residues. CDR3 amino acids: CASRRAGSGANVLTF. For the CDR3, the DNA is TGTGCCAGCAGGCGTGCTGGGTCTGGGGCCAACGTCCTGACTTTC.

The chain combines TRBV4-1 with TRBJ2-4; D is unclear. The J call may be faulty, since TRBJ2-7 better matches the DNA end. The germline CDR1 and CDR2 sequences are MGHRA and YSYEKL. The CDR3 runs 13 residues. CDR3 DNA sequence: TGCGCCAGCAGCCAAGATTACTCCTACGAGCAGTACTTC. As protein: CASSQDYSYEQYF.

V usage is TRBV7-9 and J usage is TRBJ2-7, with TRBD2 identical over 9 bases. V lost 5 bases and J lost 2; bases outside the gene matches: 4. Germline CDR1 SEHNR, CDR2 FQNEAQ (reference sequence). CDR3 length: 14 amino acids. The DNA of the CDR3 is TGTGCCAGCAGCCAGACTAGCGGTGCCTACGAGCAGTACTTC. It encodes CASSQTSGAYEQYF.

CDR3 protein: CASRDPGGAQPQHF. The CDR3 DNA reads as TGTGCCAGCAGGGACCCAGGGGGCGCTCAGCCCCAGCATTTT. The chain links TRBV27 to TRBJ1-5; 8 nucleotides line up with TRBD1. V was pared by 6 bases and J by 6 bases, with 7 bases of the junction left unmatched. Germline V gene lookup returns CDR1 MNHEY and CDR2 SMNVEV (reference sequence). The CDR3 consists of 14 residues.

This clonotype occurred a few times. This rearrangement joins TRBV4-3 to TRBJ1-2; perhaps TRBD1 as D (6 bases). This CDR3 is 13 amino acids long. Germline CDR1 and CDR2: LGHNA and YSLEER. Trimming left V 6 bases short and J 1 base short, with 9 bases between. The CDR3 coding sequence is TGCGCCAGCAGGGGGGGCAGTAACTATGGCTACACCTTC. Amino acids: CASRGGSNYGYTF.

This chain uses TRBV6-6 with TRBJ2-1; maybe TRBD1 (5 bases). This CDR3 region has 14 residues. V was trimmed by 5 bases and J by 2 bases, leaving 10 bases between them. Germline CDR1 MNHNY, CDR2 SVGAGI (reference sequence). CDR3 nucleotides: TGTGCCAGCAGTCAAGGGGTTACCTACAATGAGCAGTTCTTC. Translated, it gives CASSQGVTYNEQFF.